The 28 T cell receptor beta chains below were found in one sample sequenced in a study of shared clonotypes between healthy human individuals. The protocol was immunoSEQ multiplex PCR, while the TCRdb copy is restricted to in-frame clones and leaves out a portion. The sample comprises some 2,500,000 clones, roughly 90% of which are singletons, and around 0.4% rests with the top ten. Specimen: naive CD4+ T cells from PBMCs. Subset meaning: CD45RA+ positively selected. The receptors were sampled from a man younger than 35 in good health. Some clones in this sample may be carry-over from other donors' samples.

This clone was found once. V usage is TRBV5-1 and J usage is TRBJ2-5, with 9 nucleotides matching TRBD2. V shed 4 bases, J shed 5 bases, and the junction held 18 bases outside the gene matches. The CDR3 is made up of 18 amino acids. Germline CDR1 is SGHRS and CDR2 is YFSETQ. For the CDR3, the DNA is TGCGCCAGCAGCCTTATTCCGGGACTAGCCCCCATCCACGAGACCCAGTACTTC. Its protein is CASSLIPGLAPIHETQYF.

Concerning this clone itself: The sample holds other DNA sequences that translate to the same CDR3. The J gene is TRBJ2-3, the V gene TRBV2; D may correspond to TRBD1 or TRBD2 (5 bases each). The CDR3 is 14 amino acids. The germline V and J ends were trimmed by 3 bases and 2 bases, with 9 bases remaining between them. Per the germline V gene, CDR1 is SNHLY and CDR2 is FYNNEI. The DNA of the CDR3 is TGTGCCAGCAGTGAGCAGGGACCCACAGATACGCAGTATTTT. Residues: CASSEQGPTDTQYF.

The J gene is TRBJ2-1, the V gene TRBV9; possible D gene TRBD2, 6 bases. The CDR3 runs to 15 residues. The V end lost 3 bases, the J end lost 6 bases, and 16 bases lay between the germline ends. The germline gives CDR1 SGDLS, CDR2 YYNGEE. CDR3 in amino acids: CASSARLVRGNEQFF. CDR3 sequence (DNA): TGTGCCAGCAGCGCCCGACTAGTTCGAGGCAATGAGCAGTTCTTC.

The DNA of the CDR3 is TGCGCCAGCAGCTTGGTCCCCGGGGAGGACACTGAAGCTTTCTTT. It specifies CASSLVPGEDTEAFF. The chain couples TRBV5-1 to TRBJ1-1, with D hard to call. The CDR3 runs to 15 residues. V dropped 0 bases and J dropped 3 bases, with 12 bases sitting between them. Germline CDR1 and CDR2: SGHRS and YFSETQ.

On this clone itself: Other DNA sequences in this sample translate to the same CDR3. The gene calls are TRBV11-3 and TRBJ1-3, with D hard to call. Per germline, CDR1 SGHNT and CDR2 YENEEA. The V gene lost 1 base and the J gene lost 4 bases, with 5 bases spanning the gap. The CDR3 totals 13 residues. CDR3 bases: TGTGCCAGCAGCTTAGGGAGCGGAAACACCATATATTTT. Translation: CASSLGSGNTIYF.

As to this clone: The identical CDR3 is also encoded by other nucleotide sequences in the sample. The chain uses TRBV15 and TRBJ1-5; TRBD1 matches 7 bases. With V trimmed by 1 base and J by 0 bases, 3 bases remained unmatched. The CDR3 consists of 16 residues. Germline-derived CDR1 and CDR2 are LNHNV and YYDKDF (reference sequence). CDR3 residues: CATSRGTGLSNQPQHF. In nucleotides, the CDR3 is TGTGCCACCAGCAGAGGGACAGGACTTAGCAATCAGCCCCAGCATTTT.

The chain couples TRBV29-1 to TRBJ2-4; 8 bases are shared with TRBD2. The CDR3 extends over 13 amino acids. The V gene's germline CDR1 is SQVTM and CDR2 ANQGSEA. V dropped 8 bases and J dropped 7; count of bases not matched to a gene: 10. The CDR3 spells CSPGLAFSNIQYF. Here the CDR3 DNA reads TGCAGCCCAGGACTAGCCTTTTCCAACATTCAGTACTTC.

The J gene is TRBJ2-1, the V gene TRBV10-3, with no clear D. Germline V gives CDR1 ENHRY, CDR2 SYGVKD. Trimming took off 0 bases at V and 9 bases at J, with 6 bases between the two ends. The CDR3 is 12 amino acids. The CDR3 DNA follows: TGTGCCATCAGTGAGTCATCGACTGAGCAGTTCTTC. It encodes CAISESSTEQFF.

CDR3 bases: TGTGCCAGCAGCCCCCGGGACAGGGCTGGCTACACCTTC. It is translated as CASSPRDRAGYTF. The gene calls are TRBV11-2 and TRBJ1-2; 9 positions agree with TRBD1. Germline V gene data show CDR1 as SGHAT and CDR2 as FQNNGV. V gave up 5 bases and J gave up 7 bases; unmatched junction bases: 5. The CDR3 contains 13 residues.

This clone appeared a single time. V gene TRBV5-1 combines with J gene TRBJ2-1; the match to TRBD2 covers 8 bases. The CDR3 covers 18 residues. Germline CDR1 is SGHRS and CDR2 is YFSETQ. The V gene end was trimmed by 1 base and the J gene end by 1 base; junction bases not matched to a gene: 10. The CDR3 protein is CASSLPSGLTSSYNEQFF. DNA of the CDR3: TGCGCCAGCAGCTTGCCTAGCGGGCTTACCTCTTCCTACAATGAGCAGTTCTTC.

The V gene is TRBV5-1, the J gene TRBJ2-7, with 10 bases matching TRBD2. Germline values: CDR1 SGHRS, CDR2 YFSETQ. Losses at the gene ends were 3 bases for V and 3 bases for J; bases not matched to a gene: 3. The CDR3 is 14 amino acids. This chain's CDR3 is CASSSWTSGYEQYF. CDR3 DNA: TGCGCCAGCAGCTCCTGGACTAGCGGCTACGAGCAGTACTTC. Together with reference TRBV5-1 and TRBJ2-7, the CDR3 gives the full variable domain: KAGVTQTPRYLIKTRGQQVTLSCSPISGHRSVSWYQQTPGQGLQFLFEYFSETQRNKGNFPGRFSGRQFSNSRSEMNVSTLELGDSALYLCASSSWTSGYEQYFGPGTRLTVT.

The chain employs TRBV5-4 and TRBJ1-1; tentative D call: TRBD1 (5 bases). Germline CDR1 and CDR2: SGHNT and YYREEE (reference sequence). This CDR3 comprises 14 residues. V was shortened by 2 bases and J by 6 bases, with 14 bases between the two germline ends. Written as DNA, the CDR3 is TGTGCCAGCAGCTTATCAGCTAGGGGTTCTGAAGCTTTCTTT. Protein sequence: CASSLSARGSEAFF.

The CDR3 nucleotides are TGTGCCAGCAGCCCTCGGGTCTCTGGAAACACCATATATTTT. As protein: CASSPRVSGNTIYF. The chain joins TRBV16 to TRBJ1-3; no firm D call. The germline V and J ends were trimmed by 4 bases and 0 bases, with 7 bases remaining between them. Germline V gives CDR1 KGHSY, CDR2 FQNENV. This CDR3 has 14 amino acids.

This clone was seen a few times. This rearrangement joins TRBV9 to TRBJ1-2; 8 nucleotides align to TRBD1. Germline lookup yields CDR1 SGDLS and CDR2 YYNGEE. This CDR3 is 12 amino acids long. Losses at the gene ends were 2 bases for V and 8 bases for J; bases not matched to a gene: 2. The CDR3 sequence is CASSVRGLGYTF. The CDR3 DNA reads as TGTGCCAGCAGCGTCAGGGGGCTGGGCTACACCTTC.

This chain connects TRBV28 to TRBJ2-3; TRBD2 aligns across 7 bases. V shed 6 bases, J shed 6 bases, and the junction held 15 bases outside the gene matches. The CDR3 covers 16 residues. Looked up from germline, CDR1 is MDHEN and CDR2 is SYDVKM. The CDR3 nucleotides read TGTGCCAGCAGCTCCACTGGGGGGGGGTACGAGGATACGCAGTATTTT. It yields the protein CASSSTGGGYEDTQYF.

The CDR3, as DNA: TGTGCCTGGGGTGGTGTCACTGAAGCTTTCTTT. It translates to CAWGGVTEAFF. The genes are TRBV30 and TRBJ1-1, with D unclear. Germline CDR1 is GTSNPN and CDR2 is SVGIG (reference sequence). V lost 5 bases to trimming and J lost 4 bases, with 8 bases between them. The CDR3 consists of 11 residues.

V is TRBV6-6 and J is TRBJ2-2, with D possibly matching TRBD2 (6 bases). This CDR3 spans 15 amino acids. Trimming cost V 4 bases and J 0 bases, with 9 bases left between them. Germline CDR1 and CDR2: MNHNY and SVGAGI (reference sequence). CDR3 loop: CASSWAGTNTGELFF. CDR3 sequence (DNA): TGTGCCAGCAGTTGGGCGGGGACGAACACCGGGGAGCTGTTTTTT.

The chain couples TRBV28 to TRBJ1-2; D call uncertain. Trimming left V 4 bases short and J 5 bases short, with 11 bases between. This CDR3 comprises 13 residues. Per the germline V gene, CDR1 is MDHEN and CDR2 is SYDVKM. CDR3 in amino acids: CASSSKPQYGYTF. The CDR3 DNA is TGTGCCAGCAGTTCCAAACCACAGTATGGCTACACCTTC.

The gene calls are TRBV10-3 and TRBJ1-1, with 8 nucleotides matching TRBD1. The ends lost 6 bases at V and 5 bases at J; junction bases unmatched: 8. Germline loops: CDR1 ENHRY, CDR2 SYGVKD. The CDR3 is made up of 14 amino acids. CDR3: CAIRPSDRETEAFF. In nucleotides, the CDR3 is TGTGCCATCAGGCCCTCGGACAGGGAGACTGAAGCTTTCTTT.

The chain joins TRBV2 to TRBJ2-2; 7 nucleotides match TRBD1. V lost 6 bases, J lost 0 bases, and 4 bases stayed unmatched. The CDR3 totals 15 residues. Germline CDR1 reads SNHLY; CDR2 reads FYNNEI. The CDR3 loop reads CASRAGGTNTGELFF. In DNA form, the CDR3 reads TGTGCCAGCAGGGCAGGGGGAACGAACACCGGGGAGCTGTTTTTT.

This rearrangement joins TRBV7-3 to TRBJ2-1; 10 bases match TRBD2. Trimming took 5 bases from V and 4 from J; bases not matched to a gene: 11. The CDR3 totals 17 residues. CDR1 is SGHTA, CDR2 FQGTGA, per germline. The CDR3 loop reads CASSAGRGTSAYNEQFF. As DNA, the CDR3 is TGTGCCAGCAGCGCGGGCCGGGGGACTAGCGCTTACAATGAGCAGTTCTTC.

The chain links TRBV4-2 to TRBJ2-3; D is perhaps TRBD1 or TRBD2 (7 bases each). Germline lookup yields CDR1 LGHNA and CDR2 YNFKEQ. V lost 10 bases, J lost 1 base, and 12 bases lay in between. The CDR3 consists of 13 residues. CDR3 in DNA: TGTGCCACCAGGGGGGGCGGCACAGATACGCAGTATTTT. Translation: CATRGGGTDTQYF.

To note about this clone: This specimen includes other DNA sequences encoding the same CDR3. The chain employs TRBV2 and TRBJ1-1, with TRBD1 as a possible D gene (5 bases). The CDR3 runs to 12 residues. Germline-derived CDR1 and CDR2 are SNHLY and FYNNEI. V lost 5 bases, J lost 1 base, and 5 bases lay in between. The CDR3 reads CASSQGNTEAFF. The CDR3 DNA is TGTGCCAGCAGTCAGGGGAACACTGAAGCTTTCTTT.

This rearrangement joins TRBV10-2 to TRBJ1-1, with 7 bases lining up with TRBD1. J gave up 4 bases and V 5 bases, and 7 bases lay outside the gene matches. CDR3 size: 14 residues. CDR1 is WSHSY and CDR2 is SAAADI in the germline V gene. CDR3 in amino acids: CASSLGGAGTEAFF. CDR3 DNA sequence: TGCGCCAGCAGTTTAGGGGGCGCGGGCACTGAAGCTTTCTTT.

This chain uses TRBV7-9 with TRBJ2-6; D gene ambiguous. The CDR3 contains 14 residues. Germline V gives CDR1 SEHNR, CDR2 FQNEAQ (reference sequence). V was trimmed by 4 bases and J by 0 bases, leaving 4 bases between them. The CDR3 DNA is TGTGCCAGCAGCTCTCGCTCTGGGGCCAACGTCCTGACTTTC. This encodes CASSSRSGANVLTF.

CDR3 bases: TGTGCCAGCAGCGTCGTAGCGGGATTAGGCAATGAGCAGTTCTTC. Residues: CASSVVAGLGNEQFF. The rearrangement uses TRBV9 and TRBJ2-1, with 8 bases fitting TRBD2. In germline, CDR1 is SGDLS, CDR2 YYNGEE. The V gene end was trimmed by 2 bases and the J gene end by 6 bases; junction bases not matched to a gene: 7. The CDR3 contains 15 residues.

The V call is TRBV27, the J call TRBJ2-1; no firm D call. This CDR3 contains 16 residues. The germline V gene has CDR1 MNHEY and CDR2 SMNVEV (reference sequence). V was trimmed by 6 bases and J by 0 bases, leaving 15 bases between them. The CDR3 sequence is CASRPRTGSSYNEQFF. For the CDR3, the DNA is TGTGCCAGCAGACCCCGGACCGGTAGCTCCTACAATGAGCAGTTCTTC.

This clone was picked up a small number of times. The chain is built from TRBV9 and TRBJ1-5; 7 bases agree with TRBD1. The CDR3 consists of 15 residues. Germline CDR1 and CDR2: SGDLS and YYNGEE. The ends lost 3 bases at V and 1 base at J; junction bases unmatched: 4. The CDR3 coding sequence is TGTGCCAGCAGCGCGACAGGGACGAGCAATCAGCCCCAGCATTTT. Translating it yields CASSATGTSNQPQHF.